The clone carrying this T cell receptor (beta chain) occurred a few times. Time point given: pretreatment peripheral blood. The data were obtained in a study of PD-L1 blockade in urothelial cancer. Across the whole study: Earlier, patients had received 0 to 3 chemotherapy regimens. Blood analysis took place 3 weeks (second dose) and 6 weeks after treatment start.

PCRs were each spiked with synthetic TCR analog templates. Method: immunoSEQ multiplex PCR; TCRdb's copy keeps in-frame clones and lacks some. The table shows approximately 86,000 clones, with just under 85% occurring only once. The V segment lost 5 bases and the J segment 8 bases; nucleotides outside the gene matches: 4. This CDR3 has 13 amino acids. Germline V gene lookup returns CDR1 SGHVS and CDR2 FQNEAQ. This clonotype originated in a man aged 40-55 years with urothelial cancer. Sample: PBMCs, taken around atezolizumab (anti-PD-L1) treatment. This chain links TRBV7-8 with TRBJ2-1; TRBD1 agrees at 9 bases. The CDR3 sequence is CASSRDRVDEQFF. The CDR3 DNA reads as TGTGCCAGCAGCCGGGACAGGGTCGATGAGCAGTTCTTC.